This TCR beta chain was sequenced in a study of glioma-infiltrating T cells listed by TCRdb under 2016. Regarding the complete study: Low-grade gliomas were represented by WHO grade II oligodendrogliomas or astrocytomas, and glioblastomas were represented by WHO grade IV tumors that were sampled at initial rather than recurrent diagnosis. Three low-grade glioma patients, several primary glioblastoma patients, and three non-glioma patients who contributed non-neoplastic brain tissue made up the paired cohort. Each tissue-infiltrating repertoire was compared with the same patient's peripheral blood repertoire to measure divergence between tissue and blood T-cell populations. The sequencing target for blood libraries was about 4.5- to 10-fold coverage of roughly 1 million peripheral T cells. TCR alpha- and beta-chain repertoires were sequenced from glioma tissue, non-neoplastic brain tissue and matched peripheral blood mononuclear cells. Glioma patients received dexamethasone for six or fewer days before surgery. Overall study results and their limits: Small numbers underpinned the group comparisons: roughly eight glioblastoma patients, three low-grade glioma patients and three non-neoplastic patients. Only a very small number of CDR3 sequences turned up in both tissue and blood, a result put down to high CDR3 diversity combined with limited sampling. Patients with low tissue-blood divergence were marked by a signature set of shared blood CDR3 motifs, and that set was depleted in highly divergent patients. VJ-independent divergence between tissue and blood was found to be below expectation in non-neoplastic patients but above expectation in all gliomas, particularly low-grade gliomas.

The iRepertoire nested amplicon-rescue multiplex PCR (arm-PCR) platform was used to amplify TCR alpha and beta CDR3 regions from RNA. One-step reverse transcription and amplification used roughly 90-400 ng of tissue mRNA or PBMC total RNA as input. Following bead purification, Illumina adapters were added by a secondary multiplex PCR, and the libraries were gel-purified between 200 and 400 bp. The libraries contained internal 6-nucleotide barcodes that were used for demultiplexing. The libraries were sequenced on an Illumina MiSeq using 2x220 or 2x250 nucleotide paired-end reads. From the authors' description of their analysis: Paired reads were merged using FLASH 1.2.11 and were aligned to the GRCh37 human genome using BWA-MEM, after which TRA and TRB reads were extracted. For V and J assignment, an IMGT-derived reference of cassette sequences and CDR3 motifs that included pseudogenes was used. Three-frame translation of reads was performed, and productive CDR3s were defined as those with a C...FGXG motif and no stop codons. Clonotypes were defined as unique combinations of V-J cassette pair and CDR3 amino acid sequence. Filtering of reads was based on Hamming distance, with the threshold set by the sequence error rate of each sample in mapped regions. TCRdb took the public reads, trimmed them with fastp at Q25, ran MiXCR for clone calling and kept in-frame beta chains. Every CDR3 protein is listed once, alongside the most common genes and DNA of its rows. TCRdb, not the original authors, processed these V and J calls. This sample is represented by 300,000 to 400,000 distinct CDR3 sequences; roughly two fifths of them were singletons. About 12% of the sample is taken by the ten largest.

Immediately after resection, surgical brain or tumor specimens were cryofrozen in liquid nitrogen, and peripheral blood cells were collected at the same time. CDR1 MNHEY and CDR2 SMNVEV were looked up in the germline V gene (reference sequence). Inclusive of the bounding cysteine and phenylalanine, the CDR3 is 12 residues long. Only the CDR3 DNA is retained, 36 bases long and in frame from the first base. V loses 5 bases, J loses 6 bases, and the germline ends lie 10 bases apart. This clonotype was seen a handful of times. Its antigen target is currently unknown. One base away there is no much larger clone; base qualities are not given.

The source material was glioma tissue, nonneoplastic brain tissue, or PBMCs (not recorded which). The source is a human donor with low-grade glioma or glioblastoma, undergoing nonglioma brain surgery, or in good health (not recorded which). The V and J genes are TRBV27 and TRBJ1-2, and possibly TRBD1, on 6 matching bases. This receptor carries the CDR3 CASSPGTNGYTF. The nucleotide sequence reads as follows: TGTGCCAGCAGTCCCGGGACAAATGGCTACACCTTC.